This T cell receptor beta chain was obtained from a study of a mutant IDH1 vaccine in newly diagnosed glioma. About the research overall: The treated group averaged approximately 42 years old and was around 62% male, about 40% female.

Clones were read by immunoSEQ multiplex PCR, and TCRdb kept only the in-frame ones, dropping some. Of about 120,000 clones listed, about nine tenths are singletons. Time point here: week 11, during vaccination. Alongside topical imiquimod, each dose of vaccine comprised 300 ug of mutant IDH1 20-mer peptide. Astrocytomas found in donors were new, WHO grade 3 or 4, IDH1-mutant and ATRX-lost. Overall study findings and caveats: Patients showed vaccine-induced immune responses at a rate of around 94%.

As concerns this clone: Its antigen remains unknown.

Sequenced material: PBMCs, taken from a glioma patient whose treatment included an IDH1 peptide vaccine. The TCR comes from a woman aged 45-65 years with glioma.

The DNA for the CDR3 is TGCGCCAGCAGCCAAAGCGGGAGAGAGCAGTACTTC. Amino acids: CASSQSGREQYF. The rearrangement joins TRBV4-1 to TRBJ2-7, with 8 bases aligning to TRBD2. This CDR3 contains 12 residues. V gave up 2 bases and J gave up 7 bases; unmatched junction bases: 1. From germline, CDR1 is MGHRA and CDR2 YSYEKL.